This T cell receptor beta chain was recovered during a study of shared clonotypes between healthy human individuals. The study's findings and limits: Rarefaction showed that sequencing of sorted subsets was incomplete (despite large depth).

In the original workflow: With immunoSEQ giving junction-only sequences and no quality scores, filtering differed. Repertoires were generated with immunoSEQ multiplex PCR, while TCRdb's copy carries only in-frame clones and drops some. That table furnishes V, J and clone size, whereas the DNA furnished D and trimming. Of roughly 1,800,000 clones listed, roughly 95% are singletons. Germline V gene sequence: CDR1 SGDLS, CDR2 YYNGEE. Trimming cost V 0 bases and J 3 bases; bases outside gene matches: 7. The CDR3 length is 16 residues. CD45RO-negative, CCR7-selected cells formed the naive CD8 fraction, which excluded terminally differentiated effector memory CD45RA+ cells. The donor population consisted of healthy HIV-negative adults with no recent acute infections or vaccinations. As for this clone: The antigen remains undetermined.

Input material: naive CD8+ T cells sorted from blood. V is TRBV9 and J is TRBJ2-7; TRBD2 matches at 9 bases. This TCR was recovered from a man aged 18-30 years in good health. CDR3 sequence reads: CASSVGPAGGGYEQYF. The CDR3 DNA follows: TGTGCCAGCAGCGTAGGTCCCGCGGGGGGGGGCTACGAGCAGTACTTC.